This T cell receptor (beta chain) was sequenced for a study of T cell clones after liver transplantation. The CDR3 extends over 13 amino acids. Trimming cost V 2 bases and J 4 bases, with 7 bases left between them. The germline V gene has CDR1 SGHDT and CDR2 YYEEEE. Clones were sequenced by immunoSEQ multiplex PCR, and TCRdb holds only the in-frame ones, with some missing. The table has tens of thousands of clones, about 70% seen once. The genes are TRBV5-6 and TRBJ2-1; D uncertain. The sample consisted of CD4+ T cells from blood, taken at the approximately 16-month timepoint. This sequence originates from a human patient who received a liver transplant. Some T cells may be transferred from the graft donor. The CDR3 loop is CASSFPNYNEQFF. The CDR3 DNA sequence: TGTGCCAGCAGCTTTCCCAATTACAATGAGCAGTTCTTC.